This T cell receptor (beta chain) was observed in a study of blood T cells in healthy people across ages (dated by TCRdb to 2015 to 2017). For the wider study: In model experiments, roughly one uniquely barcoded TCR beta cDNA molecule per two T cells was captured by template switching. Age-related changes in TCR beta repertoire diversity were measured in the study by deep sequencing normalized with unique cDNA molecular identifiers. Donors were grouped into four age groups: young (average roughly 17 years), middle-aged (approximately 41), aged (about 60) and long-lived (just over 80). To avoid experimental bias, donors of different ages were randomly spread across the sequencing lanes. Using the same blood draw, the study looked at two additional independent replicas of 1 million unique cDNA reads for two donors, one aged 18 to 30 and the other aged 80 or older. The paper as a whole reports these results and caveats: The CMV infection status of donors was not known, potentially confounding age-related changes in expanded clonotypes. Compared with the aged group, more naive CD4+ T cells, fewer expanded clones and increased TCR diversity were shown by the long-lived group, suggesting age selection. The percentage of naive T cells measured by flow cytometry correlated strongly with observed TCR beta diversity. Observed TCR beta diversity per million T cells fell roughly linearly with age, and a significant reduction was already apparent by age around 40. Estimates of total diversity based on one million sequenced T cells were considered lower bounds and underestimates. Since profiling was done on bulk unsorted PBMCs, naive and antigen-experienced compartments could not be conclusively compared.

Library method: 5' RACE. A second PCR of about 6 to 12 cycles was performed with a sample-barcoded 5' primer and a J-beta primer mix. A template-switch 5' adaptor carrying 12 random nucleotides introduced a unique molecular identifier onto each TCR beta cDNA molecule. Each sample yielded at least 3 million CDR3-containing paired-end reads. All of the RNA was converted into first-strand cDNA using the Mint cDNA synthesis kit, with a TRBC-specific oligonucleotide serving as the primer. Following uracil-DNA glycosylase treatment, a first 18-cycle PCR with universal primers M1SS and BC2_uni_R was performed on all cDNA. The source study handled its data this way. For normalization, 1 million high-quality reads, each with a distinct molecular identifier, were randomly selected from each sample. Reads with shared molecular identifiers were discarded instead of being binned into consensus sequences. MiTCR, with a Q25 quality threshold and the strictest error-elimination algorithm, was used for CDR3 identification, clonotype clustering and error correction. A nonparametric unseen species model using Euler transformation provided a lower-bound estimate of total TCR beta diversity. The public reads were reanalyzed by TCRdb: fastp trimming at Q25, MiXCR alignment, in-frame beta chains only. Records with the same CDR3 protein are collapsed into one entry carrying the most frequent genes and DNA. TCRdb, not the original authors, processed these V and J calls. The sample table shows 1,800,000 or so distinct CDR3 sequences, and around 42% are seen once. The ten largest clonotypes hold around 23% of the sample.

This clonotype was recorded a few times. What antigen it recognizes has not been identified. Qualities for individual bases were not recorded, and no much larger clone is one base off. Donors were 30 to 45 systemically healthy Caucasian individuals from Russia aged 6 to 90 years. Approximately 10 milliliters of peripheral blood were collected from each donor into EDTA-treated Vacutainer tubes. Ficoll-Paque density-gradient centrifugation was used to isolate PBMCs, with at least 7 million obtained per sample. Trizol reagent was used to extract total RNA from PBMCs, with at least 6 micrograms per sample. The percentages of naive CD45RAhigh/CD27high T cells were determined by flow cytometry on a PBMC aliquot from every donor. Trimming takes 4 bases off V and 2 bases off J; junction bases not matched to a gene: 5. The CDR3 contains 13 residues, cysteine and phenylalanine counted. Left in the record is the CDR3 DNA by itself, 39 bases read in frame from the first base. CDR1 and CDR2 are drawn from the germline V gene: SQVTM, ANQGSEA.

The sequenced sample consisted of blood. The sequence is built from TRBV29-1 and TRBJ2-7; 7 nucleotides in the junction match TRBD1. This clonotype was sampled from a human donor in good health. The CDR3 region has the sequence CSVGQGLTYEQYF. The DNA sequence follows: TGCAGCGTTGGACAGGGTCTCACCTACGAGCAGTACTTC.